This record concerns one TCR beta chain sequence. The CDR3 is made up of 15 amino acids. In germline, CDR1 is LGHNA, CDR2 YSLEER. Unmatched junction bases numbered 6, after V lost 0 bases and J lost 6 bases. These data come from a study of technical replicates of blood from several donors. Only in-frame clones appear in the TCRdb table, and some are missing; sequencing was by immunoSEQ multiplex PCR. The data hold 72,000 or so clones, with approximately 94% observed a single time. The chain carries TRBV4-3 and TRBJ1-2; 8 positions agree with TRBD1. Sequenced material: T cells isolated from PBMCs. This receptor was taken from a human donor in good health. CDR3 sequence reads: CASSQETGGGDGYTF. CDR3 bases: TGCGCCAGCAGCCAAGAAACAGGGGGAGGGGATGGCTACACCTTC.